A few counts support the clone carrying this T cell receptor beta chain. This entry is derived from a study of blood T cell repertoires in COVID-19. At the level of the study: Sources were T cells, B-cell-depleted T cells, or PBMCs; the material itself was cDNA or gDNA.

In the authors' workflow: The authors estimated nucleated cell counts from reference gene primer amplification. TCRdb's copy holds only in-frame clones and misses some; the assay was immunoSEQ multiplex PCR. V and J calls and clone size are those listed in that table; D and trimming were worked out from the DNA. This table has 96,000 or so clones, 90% appearing once. The sequenced sample consisted of peripheral blood. This TCR was recovered from a man aged 55 to 70 with acute or convalescent COVID-19.

The CDR3: CASSSTGDQGETQYF. DNA for the CDR3: TGTGCCAGCAGTTCTACAGGGGACCAGGGGGAGACCCAGTACTTC. The rearrangement uses TRBV2 and TRBJ2-5; TRBD1 matches at 7 bases. V shed 5 bases, J shed 5 bases, and the junction held 11 bases outside the gene matches. Per the germline V gene, CDR1 is SNHLY and CDR2 is FYNNEI. CDR3 size: 15 residues.